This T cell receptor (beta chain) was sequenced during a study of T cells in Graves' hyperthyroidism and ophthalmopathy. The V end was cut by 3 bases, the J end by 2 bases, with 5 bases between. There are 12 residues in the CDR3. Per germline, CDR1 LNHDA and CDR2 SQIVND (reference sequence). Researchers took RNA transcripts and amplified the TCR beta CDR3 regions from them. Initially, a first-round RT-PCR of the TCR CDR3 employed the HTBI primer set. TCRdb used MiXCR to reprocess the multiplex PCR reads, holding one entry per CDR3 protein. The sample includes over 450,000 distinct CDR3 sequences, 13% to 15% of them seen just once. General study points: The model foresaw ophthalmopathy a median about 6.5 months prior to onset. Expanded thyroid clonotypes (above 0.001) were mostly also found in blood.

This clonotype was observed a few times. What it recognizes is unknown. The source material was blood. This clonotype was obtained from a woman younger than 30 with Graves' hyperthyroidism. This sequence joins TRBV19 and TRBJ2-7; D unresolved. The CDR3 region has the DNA TGTGCCAGTAGTATCGGACCCTACGAGCAGTACTTC. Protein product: CASSIGPYEQYF. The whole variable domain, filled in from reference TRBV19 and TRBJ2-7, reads DGGITQSPKYLFRKEGQNVTLSCEQNLNHDAMYWYRQDPGQGLRLIYYSQIVNDFQKGDIAEGYSVSREKKESFPLTVTSAQKNPTAFYLCASSIGPYEQYFGPGTRLTVT.